Sequencing of this T cell receptor (beta chain) was carried out in a study of blood T cell repertoires in COVID-19. Study information: Donors in the United States, Italy and Spain gave samples during acute or convalescent COVID-19. T cells, B-cell-depleted T cells, or PBMCs supplied cDNA or gDNA.

Per the authors' pipeline: Reference gene primer amplification in the assay estimated nucleated cell counts. Sequencing used immunoSEQ multiplex PCR; TCRdb keeps in-frame clones, though not all of them. That table gives V, J and clone size, and the DNA gave D and trimming. The sample carries approximately 76,000 clones, over 75% recorded once. The CDR3 runs to 13 residues. Trimming took off 0 bases at V and 2 bases at J, with 3 bases between the two ends. Germline CDR1 reads MRHNA; CDR2 reads SNTAGT. The V gene is TRBV6-4, the J gene TRBJ2-3; the D is unclear. The sequencing sample was made of peripheral blood. The sequence was obtained from a human donor in a cohort sampled during active COVID-19. CDR3 protein: CASSDSYTDTQYF. CDR3 DNA sequence: TGTGCCAGCAGTGACTCGTACACAGATACGCAGTATTTT.